Included here is one T cell receptor beta chain sequence, with context. The target antigen is unknown. Cells stained for CD3, CD4, CD8, CD45RA and CD27 were sorted into four subsets. This entry belongs to a study of naive and memory T cell subsets. Overall study findings and caveats: Especially in CD8 cells, naive repertoires contained a few larger clonotypes, possibly CD45RA-re-expressing memory cells. Each distinct alpha or beta sequence counts as one clonotype. Diversity fell and Gini index rose from naive through CM, EM, EMRA.

With 5 bases removed from V and 8 bases from J, the gap between germline ends came to 16 bases. The CDR3 loop spans 14 amino acids. Germline-derived CDR1 and CDR2 are SGHTA and FQGNSA. Two oligonucleotides, mixed equimolar, formed the beta constant-region primer covering TRBC1 and TRBC2. Nested alpha and beta constant-region primers with the SP2 primer drove four PCR rounds on ligated cDNA. The cDNA 3' end received a ligated single-stranded oligonucleotide carrying the SP2 primer and a 12-nucleotide UMI. MiXCR was run by TCRdb on the UMI-ligation and nested PCR reads, yielding one entry per CDR3 protein. Found here are 99,000 or so distinct CDR3 sequences, approximately 15% of them singletons; the top ten hold approximately 3%.

The rearrangement joins TRBV7-2 to TRBJ2-4, with D perhaps TRBD2 (6 bases). The sample was naive CD8+ T cells from blood. The TCR sequence derives from a human donor in good health. CDR3 coding DNA: TGTGCCAGCAGCGACCTCGACTCGGGGGACATTCAGTACTTC. It translates to CASSDLDSGDIQYF.